A single T cell receptor (beta chain) is shown here with its context. This sample was taken from a study of blood T cell repertoires in COVID-19. Study-level background: T cells, B-cell-depleted T cells, or PBMCs supplied cDNA or gDNA.

Authors' analysis steps: Amplified reference gene primers provided the basis for estimating nucleated cell counts. Data came from immunoSEQ multiplex PCR; TCRdb stores just in-frame clones and leaves some out. V and J calls and clone size are copied from that table; D and trimming were computed from the DNA. The sample lists under 300,000 clones, about 85% occurring once. The sequence was collected from a young man with active or convalescent COVID-19. The specimen sequenced was peripheral blood.

CDR3 coding DNA: TGTGCCAGCAGCTTAGTCTCTCAGGGTTGGACTGAAGCTTTCTTT. Amino acids: CASSLVSQGWTEAFF. The chain recombines TRBV7-6 with TRBJ1-1, with D maybe TRBD1 (5 bases). This CDR3 is 15 amino acids long. CDR1 is SGHVS, CDR2 FNYEAQ, per germline. Trimming took off 1 base at V and 5 bases at J, with 14 bases between the two ends.